The 7 T cell receptor beta chains presented below share a single source sample, sequenced in a study of T cells in tuberculosis. Here immunoSEQ multiplex PCR was the method, and the copy in TCRdb shows in-frame clones only, minus some. The sample has tens of thousands of clones; 93% are singletons. The sample was PBMCs. These receptors all stem from a donor aged 10-29 years with latent tuberculosis or without tuberculosis infection.

The rearrangement joins TRBV7-9 to TRBJ1-2, with 7 bases matching TRBD1. The germline V gene has CDR1 SEHNR and CDR2 FQNEAQ (reference sequence). V was pared by 2 bases and J by 6 bases, with 9 bases of the junction left unmatched. CDR3 length: 15 amino acids. The chain's CDR3 is CASSLWVTGLDGYTF. DNA for the CDR3: TGTGCCAGCAGCTTATGGGTGACAGGGTTAGATGGCTACACCTTC.

This chain joins TRBV27 and TRBJ2-2; perhaps TRBD1 as D (5 bases). Germline CDR1 and CDR2: MNHEY and SMNVEV (reference sequence). The length of the CDR3 is 18 residues. Trimming took off 2 bases at V and 5 bases at J, with 21 bases between the two ends. As DNA, the CDR3 is TGTGCCAGCAGTTTAAGTTCCGCCAGGGCCGTGGGGACCGGGGAGCTGTTTTTT. Protein sequence: CASSLSSARAVGTGELFF.

This chain connects TRBV27 to TRBJ2-7; a possible D gene is TRBD2 (5 bases). The CDR3 extends over 15 amino acids. In germline, CDR1 is MNHEY, CDR2 SMNVEV (reference sequence). Trimming pared 6 bases from V and 0 bases from J, leaving 15 bases between. DNA for the CDR3: TGTGCCAGCAGCCCTCCCTGGAGGAGCTCCTACGAGCAGTACTTC. It codes for CASSPPWRSSYEQYF.

This clone was recorded once. The J gene is TRBJ2-7, the V gene TRBV6-6, with TRBD1 matching over 7 bases. The CDR3 consists of 15 residues. Germline trimming cut 7 bases from V and 5 bases from J; bases unmatched to any gene: 14. The germline gives CDR1 MNHNY, CDR2 SVGAGI (reference sequence). CDR3 coding DNA: TGTGCCAGCACCCCCGAGAGGGGGCGTCAGGACGAGCAGTACTTC. It encodes CASTPERGRQDEQYF.

V gene TRBV30 combines with J gene TRBJ2-7; TRBD2 might be the D (5 bases). CDR3 length equals 14 residues. Germline V gives CDR1 GTSNPN, CDR2 SVGIG (reference sequence). V was clipped by 3 bases and J by 0 bases, with 12 bases between them. The CDR3 nucleotides read TGTGCCTGGAGCTTAGGACTGTACTCCTACGAGCAGTACTTC. It is translated as CAWSLGLYSYEQYF.

This clone was recorded only once. This chain joins TRBV4-3 and TRBJ1-5; D unclear. Trimming took off 0 bases at V and 0 bases at J, with 3 bases between the two ends. CDR1 is LGHNA and CDR2 is YSLEER in the germline V gene. The CDR3 is 14 residues long. Here the CDR3 DNA reads TGCGCCAGCAGCCAAGATTATAGCAATCAGCCCCAGCATTTT. Its protein is CASSQDYSNQPQHF.

The chain has TRBV5-7 and TRBJ1-4, with 7 positions matching TRBD1. TRBV5-7 carries the ORF label, with uncertain function. V gave up 2 bases and J gave up 6 bases; unmatched junction bases: 13. The CDR3 covers 17 residues. The CDR3, as DNA: TGTGCCAGCAGCTTTCCCGTCAGACAGGGTCTTTATGAAAAACTGTTTTTT. This codes for CASSFPVRQGLYEKLFF.